Sequencing of this T cell receptor (beta chain) was carried out in a study of T cells after yellow fever vaccination. Findings of the study overall: The secondary T-cell response peaked on day 5, not day 15, but was weaker. Among primary-vaccination clones, most reappeared after the booster, at 95% to 96% for CD4 and around 90% for CD8.

The ends lost 4 bases at V and 8 bases at J; junction bases unmatched: 11. CDR1 is SGHNT and CDR2 is YYREEE in the germline V gene (reference sequence). This CDR3 is 15 amino acids long. In making TCR cDNA, 5'RACE template switching added a universal primer site and UMIs to it. TCRdb recomputed calls from the 5' RACE reads with MiXCR, one row per CDR3 protein. In the table there are about 580,000 distinct CDR3 sequences, about 17% of which are singletons. This clonotype has only one observation. What it recognizes is unknown. The receptor was isolated from a man aged 18 to 29 who received the YFV17D yellow fever vaccine. The sequencing here drew on PBMCs, taken 5 to 6 days after the first yellow fever vaccination. The V and J genes are TRBV5-4 and TRBJ2-1, with 8 bases that match TRBD2. This chain's CDR3 is CASSPQHGGGYEQFF. Here the CDR3 DNA reads TGTGCCAGCAGCCCGCAACACGGGGGGGGCTATGAGCAGTTCTTC.